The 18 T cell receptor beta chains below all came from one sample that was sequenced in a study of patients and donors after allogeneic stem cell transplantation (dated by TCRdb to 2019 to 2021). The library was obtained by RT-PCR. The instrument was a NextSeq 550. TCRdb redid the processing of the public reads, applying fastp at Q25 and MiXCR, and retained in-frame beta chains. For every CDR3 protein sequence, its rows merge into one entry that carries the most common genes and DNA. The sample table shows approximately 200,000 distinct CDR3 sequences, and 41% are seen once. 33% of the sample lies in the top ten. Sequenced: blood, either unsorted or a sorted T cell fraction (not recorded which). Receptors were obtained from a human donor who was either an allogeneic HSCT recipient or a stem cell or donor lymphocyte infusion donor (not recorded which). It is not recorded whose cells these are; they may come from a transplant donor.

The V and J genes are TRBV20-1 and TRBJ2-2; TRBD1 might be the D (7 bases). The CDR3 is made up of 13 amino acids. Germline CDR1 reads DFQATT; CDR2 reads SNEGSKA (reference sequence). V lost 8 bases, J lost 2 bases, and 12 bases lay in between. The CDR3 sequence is CSTGDSNTGELFF. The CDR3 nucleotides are TGCAGTACAGGGGACTCTAACACCGGGGAGCTGTTTTTT.

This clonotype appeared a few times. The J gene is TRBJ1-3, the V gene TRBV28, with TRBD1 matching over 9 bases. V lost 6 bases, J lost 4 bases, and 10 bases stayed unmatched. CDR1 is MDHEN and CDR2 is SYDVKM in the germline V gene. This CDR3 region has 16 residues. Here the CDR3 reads CASSQLGTGNGNTIYF. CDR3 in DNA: TGTGCCAGCAGCCAACTCGGGACAGGGAACGGAAACACCATATATTTT.

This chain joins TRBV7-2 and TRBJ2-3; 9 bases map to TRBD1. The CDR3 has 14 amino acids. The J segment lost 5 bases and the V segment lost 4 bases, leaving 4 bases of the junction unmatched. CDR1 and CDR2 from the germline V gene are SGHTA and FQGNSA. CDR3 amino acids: CASSSSDRGDTQYF. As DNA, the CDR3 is TGTGCCAGCAGCTCCTCGGACAGGGGAGATACGCAGTATTTT.

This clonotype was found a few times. The CDR3 region has the DNA TGTGCCACCAGCATCCCGACACACAGGGGATCCGGCTACACCTTC. It codes for CATSIPTHRGSGYTF. The chain has TRBV15 and TRBJ1-2, with 7 bases fitting TRBD1. From germline, CDR1 is LNHNV and CDR2 YYDKDF (reference sequence). The CDR3 loop spans 15 amino acids. The junction had 13 bases not matched to a gene; V was cut back by 4 bases and J by 8 bases.

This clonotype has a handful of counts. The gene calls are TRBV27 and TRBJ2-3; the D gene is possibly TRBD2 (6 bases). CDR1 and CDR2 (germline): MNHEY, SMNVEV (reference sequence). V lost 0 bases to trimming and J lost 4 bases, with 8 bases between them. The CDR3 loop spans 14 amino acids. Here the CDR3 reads CASSLSLAADTQYF. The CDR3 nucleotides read TGTGCCAGCAGTTTATCACTAGCTGCAGATACGCAGTATTTT.

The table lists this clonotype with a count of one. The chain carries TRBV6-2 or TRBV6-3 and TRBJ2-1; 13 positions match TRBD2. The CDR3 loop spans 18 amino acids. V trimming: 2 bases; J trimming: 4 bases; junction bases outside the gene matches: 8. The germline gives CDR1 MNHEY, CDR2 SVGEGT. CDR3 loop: CASSYGLAGVLSYNEQFF. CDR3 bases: TGTGCCAGCAGTTACGGACTAGCGGGAGTTCTCTCGTACAATGAGCAGTTCTTC.

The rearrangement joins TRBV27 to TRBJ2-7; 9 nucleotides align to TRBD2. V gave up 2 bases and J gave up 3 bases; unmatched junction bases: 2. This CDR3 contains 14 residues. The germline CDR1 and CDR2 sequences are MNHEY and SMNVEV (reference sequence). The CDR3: CASSLGTSYYEQYF. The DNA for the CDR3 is TGTGCCAGCAGTTTAGGGACTAGCTACTACGAGCAGTACTTC.

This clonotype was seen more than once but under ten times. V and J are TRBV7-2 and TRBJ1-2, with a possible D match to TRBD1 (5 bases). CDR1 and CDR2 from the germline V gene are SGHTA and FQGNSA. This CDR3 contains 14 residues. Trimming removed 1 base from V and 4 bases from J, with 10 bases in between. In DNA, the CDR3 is TGTGCCAGCAGCTTAGGGGCTGGGGGCTATGGCTACACCTTC. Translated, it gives CASSLGAGGYGYTF. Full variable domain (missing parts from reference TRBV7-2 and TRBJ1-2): GAGVSQSPSNKVTEKGKDVELRCDPISGHTALYWYRQSLGQGLEFLIYFQGNSAPDKSGLPSDRFSAERTGGSVSTLTIQRTQQEDSAVYLCASSLGAGGYGYTFGSGTRLTVV.

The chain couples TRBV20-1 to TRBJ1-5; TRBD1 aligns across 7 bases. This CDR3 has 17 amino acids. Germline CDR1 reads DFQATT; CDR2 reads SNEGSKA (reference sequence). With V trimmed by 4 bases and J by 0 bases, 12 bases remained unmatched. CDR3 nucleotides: TGCAGTGCTATCGTCGGGACAGCAGGCCTTAGCAATCAGCCCCAGCATTTT. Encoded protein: CSAIVGTAGLSNQPQHF.

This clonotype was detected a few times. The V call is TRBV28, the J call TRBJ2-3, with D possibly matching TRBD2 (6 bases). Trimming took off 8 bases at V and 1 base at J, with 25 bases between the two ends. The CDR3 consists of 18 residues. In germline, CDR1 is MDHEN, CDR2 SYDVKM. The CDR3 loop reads CASLEGLAPGGGTDTQYF. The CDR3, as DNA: TGTGCCAGCCTAGAAGGGCTAGCGCCAGGAGGGGGCACAGATACGCAGTATTTT.

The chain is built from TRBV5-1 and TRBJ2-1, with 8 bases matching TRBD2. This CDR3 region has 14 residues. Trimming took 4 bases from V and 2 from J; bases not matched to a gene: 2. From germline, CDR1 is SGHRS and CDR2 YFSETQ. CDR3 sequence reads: CASSHSGAYNEQFF. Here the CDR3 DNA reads TGCGCCAGCAGCCATAGCGGGGCCTACAATGAGCAGTTCTTC.

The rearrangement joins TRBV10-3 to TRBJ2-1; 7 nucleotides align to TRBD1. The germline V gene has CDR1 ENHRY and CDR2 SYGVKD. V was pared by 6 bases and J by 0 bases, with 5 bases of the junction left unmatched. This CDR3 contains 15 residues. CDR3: CAISSGTDSYNEQFF. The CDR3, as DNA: TGTGCCATCAGCTCCGGGACAGACTCCTACAATGAGCAGTTCTTC.

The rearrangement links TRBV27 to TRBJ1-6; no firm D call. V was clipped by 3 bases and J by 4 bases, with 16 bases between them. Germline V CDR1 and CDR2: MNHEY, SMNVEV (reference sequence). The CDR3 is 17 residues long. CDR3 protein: CASSFSFGAAYNSPLHF. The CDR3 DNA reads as TGTGCCAGCAGTTTCTCCTTTGGAGCTGCATATAATTCACCCCTCCACTTT.

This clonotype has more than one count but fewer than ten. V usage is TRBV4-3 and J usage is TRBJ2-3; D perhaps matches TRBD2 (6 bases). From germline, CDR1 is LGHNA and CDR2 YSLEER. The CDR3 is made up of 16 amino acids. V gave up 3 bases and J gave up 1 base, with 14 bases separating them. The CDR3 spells CASSQDGGIGTDTQYF. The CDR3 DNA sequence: TGCGCCAGCAGCCAGGACGGGGGAATTGGCACAGATACGCAGTATTTT.

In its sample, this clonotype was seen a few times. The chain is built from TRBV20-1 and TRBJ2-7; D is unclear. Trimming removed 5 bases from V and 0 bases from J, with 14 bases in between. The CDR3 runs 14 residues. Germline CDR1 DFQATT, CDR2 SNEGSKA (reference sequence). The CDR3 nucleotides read TGCAGTGCTCCCTCGTGGCGGAGCTCCTACGAGCAGTACTTC. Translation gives CSAPSWRSSYEQYF.

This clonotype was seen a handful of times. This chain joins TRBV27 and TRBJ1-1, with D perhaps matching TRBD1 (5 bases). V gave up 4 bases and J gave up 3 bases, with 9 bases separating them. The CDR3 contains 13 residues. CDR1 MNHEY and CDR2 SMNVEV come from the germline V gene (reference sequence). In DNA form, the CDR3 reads TGTGCCAGCAGTTCTGGGACCGACACTGAAGCTTTCTTT. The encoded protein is CASSSGTDTEAFF.

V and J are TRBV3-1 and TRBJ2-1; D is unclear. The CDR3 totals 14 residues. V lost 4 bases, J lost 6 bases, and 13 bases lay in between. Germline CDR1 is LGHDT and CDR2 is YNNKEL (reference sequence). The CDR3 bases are TGTGCCAGCAGCCTCCTCGGACCGAGCAATGAGCAGTTCTTC. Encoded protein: CASSLLGPSNEQFF.

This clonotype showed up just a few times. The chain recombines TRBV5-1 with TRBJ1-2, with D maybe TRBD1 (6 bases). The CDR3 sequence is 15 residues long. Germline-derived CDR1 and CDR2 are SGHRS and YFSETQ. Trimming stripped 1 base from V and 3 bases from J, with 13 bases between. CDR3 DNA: TGCGCCAGCAGCTTGCCAGGACAGTCGTACTATGGCTACACCTTC. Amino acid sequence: CASSLPGQSYYGYTF.